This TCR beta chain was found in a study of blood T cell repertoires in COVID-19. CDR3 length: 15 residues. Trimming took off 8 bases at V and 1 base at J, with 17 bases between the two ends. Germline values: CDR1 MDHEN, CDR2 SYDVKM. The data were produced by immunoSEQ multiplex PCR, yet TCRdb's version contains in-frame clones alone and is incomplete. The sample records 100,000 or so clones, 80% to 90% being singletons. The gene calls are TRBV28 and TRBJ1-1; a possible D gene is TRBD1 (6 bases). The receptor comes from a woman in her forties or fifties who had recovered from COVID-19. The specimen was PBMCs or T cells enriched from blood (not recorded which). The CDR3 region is CASGETGTPNTEAFF. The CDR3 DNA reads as TGTGCCAGCGGAGAAACCGGGACACCGAACACTGAAGCTTTCTTT.